This T cell receptor beta chain emerged from a study of T cells in Graves' hyperthyroidism and ophthalmopathy. Study results and caveats: Blood also showed most of the thyroid clonotypes that were expanded above 0.001. A 13 V-J signature model discriminated ophthalmopathy versus stable hyperthyroidism.

TCR beta CDR3 region amplification was performed from RNA transcripts. With the HTBI primer set, the TCR CDR3 went through a first round of RT-PCR. TCRdb re-derived calls from the multiplex PCR reads in MiXCR, one entry per CDR3 protein. Of 160,000 or so distinct CDR3 sequences listed, 9.4% are singletons. Trimming cost V 3 bases and J 3 bases; bases outside gene matches: 14. This CDR3 is built from 18 residues. Germline V gene lookup returns CDR1 MNHNS and CDR2 SASEGT. In this sample, this clonotype turned up many times. Antigen: not known. The chain links TRBV6-1 to TRBJ2-1; TRBD2 matches at 7 bases. The receptor's source is a woman younger than 30 with Graves' hyperthyroidism that later progressed to Graves' ophthalmopathy. The sample consisted of blood. In nucleotides, the CDR3 is TGTGCCAGCAGTGAGTCAGGGTTTGCGGGAGACCTCTACAATGAGCAGTTCTTC. Amino acids: CASSESGFAGDLYNEQFF.